Listed here is a single T cell receptor (beta chain). Its antigen remains unidentified. No base qualities exist here, and no much larger clone lies one base off it. This record belongs to a study of blood T cell repertoires in COVID-19 (TCRdb year 2020). With regard to the full study: Samples covering the acute and convalescent phases of COVID-19 were provided by collaborators in the United States, Italy and Spain. The material from the prospective study consisted of cDNA or gDNA derived from T cells, B-cell-depleted T cells, or PBMCs. Deeply sampled blood TCRbeta repertoires from subjects exposed to, actively infected with, or recovered from COVID-19 were included in the dataset. The samples were drawn from the first 160 participants of the ongoing ImmuneRACE study and from 1,254 subjects provided by 6 global collaborators. A freely available public database, intended as a resource for researchers studying the immune response to SARS-CoV-2, is where the repertoires were released. Where available, HLA class I and class II types were obtained from metadata supplied by the sample provider rather than from assay-based typing. The sample metadata nearly always contained a de-identified subject ID, COVID-19 status, age in years and sex. The investigation overall reported the following: The amount of clinical and demographic metadata varied by source and participant and was provided uncurated.

Samples from volunteer blood donors who had recovered from COVID-19 were contributed by a second Seattle source. Each collaborating institution followed its own protocols to collect whole blood in K2EDTA tubes. For TCRbeta analysis, collaborators shipped samples as frozen whole blood, isolated PBMCs, or DNA extracted from either of those sample types. TCRbeta CDR3 regions were amplified from genomic DNA using the immunoSEQ Assay, a bias-controlled multiplex PCR. The original pipeline was this. The number of nucleated cells in each sample was estimated from the amplification of reference gene primers within the assay. Sequence reads were collapsed and filtered to measure the absolute abundance of every unique TCRbeta CDR3 rearrangement. For each sample, productive Simpson clonality was calculated as the square root of Simpson's diversity index across productive rearrangements. TCRdb's version of the immuneACCESS table is confined to in-frame rearrangements and falls short of the full clone set. An unresolved V gene accounts for under half of the shortfall where checked; the remainder is of unknown origin. V, J and clone size are taken as reported in that table, and D and trimming were inferred from the DNA itself. Counted in this sample were about 270,000 clones; approximately 89% of them appeared once. The biggest ten clones account for 8.5% to 10% of the sample.

Source material: peripheral blood. The origin of this receptor is a man between 35 and 55 years old who had recovered from COVID-19.

CDR3 reads: CASSNRDSRGIAFF. The DNA is as follows: TGTGCCAGCAGTAACCGGGACTCCCGGGGGATAGCTTTCTTT. The chain uses TRBV6-5 and TRBJ1-1; TRBD1 is possibly the D segment (5 matching bases). CDR3 length: 14 amino acids, cysteine to phenylalanine. The retained sequence is limited to the CDR3, 42 bases, with the frame set at the first base. CDR1 and CDR2, per the germline V gene, are MNHEY and SVGAGI. V is reduced by 5 bases and J by 10 bases, leaving a spacing of 20 bases between them.